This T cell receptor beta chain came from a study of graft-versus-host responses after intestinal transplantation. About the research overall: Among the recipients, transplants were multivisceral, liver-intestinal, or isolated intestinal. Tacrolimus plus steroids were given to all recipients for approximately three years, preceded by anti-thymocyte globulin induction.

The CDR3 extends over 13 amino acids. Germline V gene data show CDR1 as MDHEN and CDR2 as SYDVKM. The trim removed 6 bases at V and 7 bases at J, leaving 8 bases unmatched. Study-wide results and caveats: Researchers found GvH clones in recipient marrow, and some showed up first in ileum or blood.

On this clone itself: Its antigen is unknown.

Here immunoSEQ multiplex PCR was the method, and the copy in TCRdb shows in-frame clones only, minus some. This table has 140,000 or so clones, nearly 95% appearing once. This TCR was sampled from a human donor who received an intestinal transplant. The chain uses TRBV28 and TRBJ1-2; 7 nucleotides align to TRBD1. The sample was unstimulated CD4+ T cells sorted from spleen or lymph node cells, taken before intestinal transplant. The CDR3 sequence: CASSMTGPLGYTF. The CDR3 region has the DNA TGTGCCAGCAGCATGACAGGGCCCCTTGGCTACACCTTC.